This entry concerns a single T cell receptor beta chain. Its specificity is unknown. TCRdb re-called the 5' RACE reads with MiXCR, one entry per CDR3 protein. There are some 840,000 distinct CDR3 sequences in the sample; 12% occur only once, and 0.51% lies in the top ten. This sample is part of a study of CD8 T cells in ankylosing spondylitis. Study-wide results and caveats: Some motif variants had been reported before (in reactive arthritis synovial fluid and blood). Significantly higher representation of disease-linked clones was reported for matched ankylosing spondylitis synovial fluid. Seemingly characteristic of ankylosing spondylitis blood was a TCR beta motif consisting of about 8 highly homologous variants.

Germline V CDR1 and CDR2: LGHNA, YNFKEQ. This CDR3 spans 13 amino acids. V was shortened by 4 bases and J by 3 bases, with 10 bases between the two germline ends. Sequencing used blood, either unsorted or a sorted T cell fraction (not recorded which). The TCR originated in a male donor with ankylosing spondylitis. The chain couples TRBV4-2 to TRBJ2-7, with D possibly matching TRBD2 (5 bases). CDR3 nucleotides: TGTGCCAGCAGCCCGCCCGCGGGCTACGAGCAGTACTTC. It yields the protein CASSPPAGYEQYF.